These 18 T cell receptor beta chains were sequenced from one sample in a study of T cells in Graves' hyperthyroidism and ophthalmopathy. RNA transcripts yielded amplified TCR beta CDR3 regions. During a first-round RT-PCR of the TCR CDR3, the HTBI primer set was used. TCRdb re-called the multiplex PCR reads with MiXCR, one entry per CDR3 protein. This sample has roughly 580,000 distinct CDR3 sequences, with around 42% found just once. Specimen: peripheral blood or thyroid tissue (not recorded which). The receptors originated from a young woman with Graves' hyperthyroidism.

The chain uses TRBV7-9 and TRBJ2-2; D call uncertain. Germline V gene lookup returns CDR1 SEHNR and CDR2 FQNEAQ (reference sequence). V was trimmed by 1 base and J by 6 bases, leaving 12 bases between them. This CDR3 is built from 15 residues. The CDR3 sequence: CASSLGLIRAGELFF. As DNA, the CDR3 is TGTGCCAGCAGCTTAGGTTTAATCCGGGCCGGGGAGCTGTTTTTT.

This clonotype was observed a single time. This rearrangement joins TRBV7-9 to TRBJ2-7; 8 bases align to TRBD1. The CDR3 has 16 amino acids. Germline V gene lookup returns CDR1 SEHNR and CDR2 FQNEAQ (reference sequence). V dropped 3 bases and J dropped 9; count of bases not matched to a gene: 16. This CDR3 is CASSLPTTGEALRQYF. The CDR3 nucleotides are TGTGCCAGCAGCTTGCCTACGACAGGGGAAGCGCTCCGGCAGTACTTC.

This clonotype was recorded many times. The chain joins TRBV24-1 to TRBJ1-2; 7 bases align to TRBD1. The CDR3 spans 15 residues. V trimming: 5 bases; J trimming: 8 bases; junction bases outside the gene matches: 13. Germline V gene sequence: CDR1 KGHDR, CDR2 SFDVKD. CDR3 in amino acids: CATSASTGLTGGYTF. The CDR3 region has the DNA TGTGCCACCAGTGCTTCGACAGGGCTTACGGGCGGCTACACCTTC.

The table lists this clonotype with many counts. The chain carries TRBV5-1 and TRBJ1-6, with a possible D match to TRBD1 (6 bases). From germline, CDR1 is SGHRS and CDR2 YFSETQ. Trimming left V 4 bases short and J 7 bases short, with 9 bases between. This CDR3 is built from 13 residues. CDR3 nucleotide sequence: TGCGCCAGCAGCGCTACAGGGAATTCACCCCTCCACTTT. Protein: CASSATGNSPLHF.

About this clonotype itself: The conserved final phenylalanine or tryptophan is absent from the CDR3, which likely points to a read error. This sequence joins TRBV6-1 and TRBJ2-5; D not resolved. V was shortened by 6 bases and J by 5 bases, with 13 bases between the two germline ends. Germline-derived CDR1 and CDR2 are MNHNS and SASEGT. The CDR3 is made up of 13 amino acids. DNA of the CDR3: TGTGCCAGCAGAGGCCCCGCCGGGGAGACCCAGTACCTC. Amino acids: CASRGPAGETQYL.

This clonotype was seen ten or more times. The conserved final phenylalanine or tryptophan is absent from the CDR3, which likely points to a read error. Because the CDR3's place on the DNA is in doubt, the DNA is left out and the CDR3 is given as listed by TCRdb. The chain employs TRBV10-3 and TRBJ1-4; no check of the table's D call, TRBD1, against the DNA was made. Germline assignment: CDR1 ENHRY and CDR2 SYGVKD. The CDR3 length equals 11 residues, ends included. CDR3 protein: CAISEDRGRAL.

For this clonotype: This clone may be a read error of a much larger clone one base away. The chain combines TRBV10-3 with TRBJ2-5, with TRBD1 matching over 8 bases. This CDR3 is 15 amino acids long. Germline CDR1 ENHRY, CDR2 SYGVKD. V trimming: 5 bases; J trimming: 1 base; junction bases outside the gene matches: 6. The CDR3 sequence is CAISRGDRSQETQYF. CDR3 nucleotide sequence: TGTGCCATCAGTCGCGGGGACAGGAGCCAAGAGACCCAGTACTTC.

Turning to this clonotype: One end of the junction fails to match germline, which may point to a read error. The chain's CDR3 is CASSLQTVESGYTF. In DNA form, the CDR3 reads TGTGCCAGCAGTTTACAGACAGTCGAGAGCGGCTACACCTTC. The chain links TRBV10-3 to TRBJ1-2; tentative D call: TRBD1 (5 bases). The CDR3 contains 14 residues. Germline V gives CDR1 ENHRY, CDR2 SYGVKD.

In its sample, this clonotype was seen once. V gene TRBV19 combines with J gene TRBJ2-2; D unresolved. Germline-derived CDR1 and CDR2 are LNHDA and SQIVND (reference sequence). Trimming took 6 bases from V and 4 from J, leaving 15 bases between them. The CDR3 contains 15 residues. The CDR3 protein is CASRTTSWGTGELFF. CDR3 sequence (DNA): TGTGCCAGTAGGACGACCTCTTGGGGCACCGGGGAGCTGTTTTTT.

The V and J genes are TRBV7-6 and TRBJ2-7, with 8 bases matching TRBD2. The J call may be mistaken, given a closer DNA end match to TRBJ2-1. CDR3 length: 14 residues. Germline CDR1 reads SGHVS; CDR2 reads FNYEAQ. The CDR3 reads CASSQDLAGYEQFF. For the CDR3, the DNA is TGTGCCAGCAGCCAAGACCTAGCGGGCTATGAGCAGTTCTTC.

Note on this clonotype: Being one base from a much bigger clone, this may be a read error. The J gene is TRBJ1-1, the V gene TRBV7-6; no clear D. Germline V CDR1 and CDR2: SGHVS, FNYEAQ. V lost 1 base and J 3 bases, leaving 12 bases between the germline ends. The length of the CDR3 is 15 residues. The CDR3 loop reads CASSLDPGQDTEAFF. The CDR3 nucleotides are TGTGCCAGCAGCTTAGACCCAGGCCAGGACACTGAAGCTTTCTTT. The whole variable domain, filled in from reference TRBV7-6 and TRBJ1-1, reads GAGVSQSPRYKVTKRGQDVALRCDPISGHVSLYWYRQALGQGPEFLTYFNYEAQQDKSGLPNDRFSAERPEGSISTLTIQRTEQRDSAMYRCASSLDPGQDTEAFFGQGTRLTVV.

This clonotype has a handful of counts. This chain connects TRBV7-9 to TRBJ1-1; 7 bases align to TRBD1. With V trimmed by 5 bases and J by 0 bases, 24 bases remained unmatched. The CDR3 consists of 21 residues. Germline CDR1 is SEHNR and CDR2 is FQNEAQ (reference sequence). The CDR3: CASSAHRGRVLTQGMNTEAFF. In nucleotides, the CDR3 is TGTGCCAGCAGCGCGCACAGGGGACGGGTCCTAACTCAAGGTATGAACACTGAAGCTTTCTTT.

The chain couples TRBV2 to TRBJ1-4; no reliable D call. The CDR3 length is 13 residues. Germline V gene lookup returns CDR1 SNHLY and CDR2 FYNNEI. The V gene lost 1 base and the J gene lost 8 bases, with 8 bases spanning the gap. This chain's CDR3 is CASSEVGKEKLFF. In DNA, the CDR3 is TGTGCCAGCAGTGAAGTGGGGAAGGAAAAACTGTTTTTT.

The V gene is TRBV24-1, the J gene TRBJ2-2; either TRBD1 or TRBD2 may fit D (7 bases each). Trimming pared 0 bases from V and 3 bases from J, leaving 13 bases between. CDR3 length: 17 amino acids. Germline lookup yields CDR1 KGHDR and CDR2 SFDVKD. CDR3 sequence (DNA): TGTGCCACCAGTGATTTGAGGGCAGGGGGGGACACCGGGGAGCTGTTTTTT. Translating gives CATSDLRAGGDTGELFF.

The chain links TRBV7-9 to TRBJ2-7, with 9 bases lining up with TRBD2. The junction had 12 bases not matched to a gene; V was cut back by 5 bases and J by 4 bases. CDR1 is SEHNR and CDR2 is FQNEAQ in the germline V gene (reference sequence). The CDR3 sequence is 16 residues long. Here the CDR3 DNA reads TGTGCCAGCAGCAGTTGGGTAGCGGGAGAAACGTACGAGCAGTACTTC. Protein product: CASSSWVAGETYEQYF.

The chain couples TRBV20-1 to TRBJ1-5; D possibly corresponds to TRBD1 (6 bases). The V and J ends lost 5 bases and 5 bases respectively, with 13 bases between them. The CDR3 length is 13 residues. Germline V gene data show CDR1 as DFQATT and CDR2 as SNEGSKA (reference sequence). The chain's CDR3 is CSASDRLYQPQHF. DNA for the CDR3: TGCAGTGCTTCGGACAGACTATATCAGCCCCAGCATTTT.

This clonotype occurred many times. The chain employs TRBV2 and TRBJ2-5, with D possibly matching TRBD1 (6 bases). The CDR3 spans 14 residues. Germline loops: CDR1 SNHLY, CDR2 FYNNEI. The V end was cut by 3 bases, the J end by 2 bases, with 10 bases between. CDR3 in amino acids: CASSEDRSQETQYF. CDR3 in DNA: TGTGCCAGCAGTGAGGACAGATCACAAGAGACCCAGTACTTC.

The chain uses TRBV2 and TRBJ2-5, with a tentative D call TRBD2 (5 bases). Trimming took 0 bases from V and 8 from J, leaving 16 bases between them. Germline V CDR1 and CDR2: SNHLY, FYNNEI. This CDR3 region has 15 residues. CDR3 residues: CASSEAGDTDGTQYF. CDR3 nucleotide sequence: TGTGCCAGCAGTGAAGCGGGAGACACCGACGGAACCCAGTACTTC.